This T cell receptor (beta chain) was found in a study of T-cell reconstitution after alpha-beta-depleted transplantation in children. The length of the CDR3 is 17 residues. V lost 4 bases to trimming and J lost 1 base; unmatched junction nucleotides: 6. CDR1 is SGDLS, CDR2 YYNGEE, per germline. A TCRbeta library incorporating unique molecular identifiers was prepared. TCRdb reanalysed the PCR reads using MiXCR and keeps one entry per CDR3 protein. The data contain hundreds of thousands of distinct CDR3 sequences, roughly 13% of them singletons. This clonotype was found a few times. The rearrangement links TRBV9 to TRBJ2-7, with 15 positions matching TRBD2. The sequencing used PBMCs, mostly from graft donor cells, collected 360 days after TCRalphabeta/CD19-depleted stem cell transplant. The origin of this receptor is a male patient between 10 and 17 years old who had a stem cell transplant for acute myeloid leukemia, so the T cells may come from the graft donor. CDR3: CASSPMGLAGGSYEQYF. DNA for the CDR3: TGTGCCAGCAGCCCAATGGGACTAGCGGGAGGTTCCTACGAGCAGTACTTC.